These T cell receptor beta chains were read from a single sample in a study of T cells in Graves' hyperthyroidism and ophthalmopathy. Each CDR3 protein gets one entry after TCRdb re-called the multiplex PCR reads with MiXCR. Of about 570,000 distinct CDR3 sequences in the sample, just over 45% are singletons; the top ten hold roughly 19%. The sample was peripheral blood or thyroid tissue (not recorded which). The receptor set was obtained from an adult woman with Graves' disease, either hyperthyroidism or ophthalmopathy (not recorded which). CDR3s include the opening cysteine and the closing phenylalanine or tryptophan. The D gene is left open where the match is weak. Not all rows give a size; the values are once, few, many and, for expanded clones, a class.

D gene	V gene	J gene	clone size	CDR3 DNA	CDR3 protein
TRBD1	TRBV5-1	TRBJ2-5	many	TGCGCCAGCAGTTTGACAGGGGGCCGAGAGACCCAGTACTTC	CASSLTGGRETQYF
TRBD2	TRBV27	TRBJ2-5	many	TGTGCCAGCAGTCTGGCGGCTAGCGGGAGAGAGACCCAGTACTTC	CASSLAASGRETQYF
TRBD2	TRBV7-6	TRBJ2-5	NA	TGTGCCAGCAGCTTCGGACTAGCGGGAGGCACCGGGGAGACCCAGTACTTC	CASSFGLAGGTGETQYF
NA	TRBV28	TRBJ2-5	many	TGTGCCAGCATGGCGGGACGGGAGACCCAGTACTTC	CASMAGRETQYF
TRBD2	TRBV20-1	TRBJ2-3	many	TGCAGTGCTAGGGGGACTAGACTTGGGCCAGATACGCAGTATTTT	CSARGTRLGPDTQYF
NA	TRBV30	TRBJ1-4	NA	TGTGCCTGGAGTGCGCCCTTATCAGTGAACCCTAATGAAAAACTGTTTTTT	CAWSAPLSVNPNEKLFF
NA	TRBV7-2	TRBJ1-2	NA	TGTGCCAGCAGCTTAGCTGTCAACAGGGTGAAAGGCTACACCTTC	CASSLAVNRVKGYTF
NA	TRBV20-1	TRBJ1-2	many	TGCAGTGCTACTCAGGGGTTAAACTATGGCTACACCTTC	CSATQGLNYGYTF
NA	TRBV10-2	TRBJ1-1	NA	TGCGCCAGCAGGTTGCCCCGGGGGCCTCAAAACACTGAAGCTTTCTTT	CASRLPRGPQNTEAFF
TRBD1	TRBV10-3	TRBJ2-7	NA	TGTGCCATCAGTGAACCACAGGGGTTCCACGAGCAGTACTTC	CAISEPQGFHEQYF
TRBD2	TRBV10-3	TRBJ2-5	NA	TGTGCCATCAGTCAAATGACTAGCGGGATGATGGAGACCCAGTACTTC	CAISQMTSGMMETQYF
NA	TRBV11-2	TRBJ2-7	many	TGTGCCAGCAGCTCCATTAGGGGGATCTTTTACGAGCAGTACTTC	CASSSIRGIFYEQYF
NA	TRBV15	TRBJ1-5	once	TGTGCCACCAGCAGAGCGGGGGTTTGTAGCAATCAGCCCCAGCATTTT	CATSRAGVCSNQPQHF